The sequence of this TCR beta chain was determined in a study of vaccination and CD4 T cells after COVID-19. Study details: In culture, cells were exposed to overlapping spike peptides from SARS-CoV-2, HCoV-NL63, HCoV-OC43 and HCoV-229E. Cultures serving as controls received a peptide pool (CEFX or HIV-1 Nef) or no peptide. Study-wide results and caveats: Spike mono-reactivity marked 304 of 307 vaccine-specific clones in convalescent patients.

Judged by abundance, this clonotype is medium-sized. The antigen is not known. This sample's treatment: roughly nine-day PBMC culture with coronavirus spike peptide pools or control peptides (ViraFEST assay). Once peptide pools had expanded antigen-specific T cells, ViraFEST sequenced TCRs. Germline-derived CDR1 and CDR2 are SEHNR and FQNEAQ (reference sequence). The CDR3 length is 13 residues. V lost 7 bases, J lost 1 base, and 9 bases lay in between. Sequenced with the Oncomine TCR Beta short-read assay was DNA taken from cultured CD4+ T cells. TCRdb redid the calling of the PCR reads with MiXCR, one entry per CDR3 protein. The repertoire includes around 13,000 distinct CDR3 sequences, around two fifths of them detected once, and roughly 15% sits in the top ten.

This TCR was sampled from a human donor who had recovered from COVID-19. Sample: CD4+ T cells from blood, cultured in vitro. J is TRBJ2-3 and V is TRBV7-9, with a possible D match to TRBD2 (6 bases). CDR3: CASNWGGTDTQYF. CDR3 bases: TGTGCCAGCAATTGGGGGGGCACAGATACGCAGTATTTT.